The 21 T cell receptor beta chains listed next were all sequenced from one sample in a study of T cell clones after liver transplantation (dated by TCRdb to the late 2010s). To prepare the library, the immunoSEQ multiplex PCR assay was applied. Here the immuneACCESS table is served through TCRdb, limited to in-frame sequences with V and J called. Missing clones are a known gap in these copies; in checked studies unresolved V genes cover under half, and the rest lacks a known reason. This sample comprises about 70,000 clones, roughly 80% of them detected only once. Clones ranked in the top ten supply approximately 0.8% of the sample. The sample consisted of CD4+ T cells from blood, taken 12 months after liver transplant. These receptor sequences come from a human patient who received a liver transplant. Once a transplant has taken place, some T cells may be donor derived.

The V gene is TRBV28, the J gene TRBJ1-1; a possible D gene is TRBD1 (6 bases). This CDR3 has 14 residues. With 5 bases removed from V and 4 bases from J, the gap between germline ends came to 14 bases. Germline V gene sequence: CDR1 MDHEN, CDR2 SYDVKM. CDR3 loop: CASSVTGRGTEAFF. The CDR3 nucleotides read TGTGCCAGCAGTGTAACAGGGCGCGGCACTGAAGCTTTCTTT.

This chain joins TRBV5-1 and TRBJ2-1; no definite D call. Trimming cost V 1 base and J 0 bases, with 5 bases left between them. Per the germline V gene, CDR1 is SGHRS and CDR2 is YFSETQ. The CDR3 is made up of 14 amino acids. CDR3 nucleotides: TGCGCCAGCAGCTTGCTAAGCTCCTACAATGAGCAGTTCTTC. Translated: CASSLLSSYNEQFF.

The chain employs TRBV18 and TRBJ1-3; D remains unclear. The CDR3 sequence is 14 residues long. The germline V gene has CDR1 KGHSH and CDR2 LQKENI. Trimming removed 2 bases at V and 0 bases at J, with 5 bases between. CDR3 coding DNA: TGTGCCAGCTCACCAGGCACCTCTGGAAACACCATATATTTT. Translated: CASSPGTSGNTIYF.

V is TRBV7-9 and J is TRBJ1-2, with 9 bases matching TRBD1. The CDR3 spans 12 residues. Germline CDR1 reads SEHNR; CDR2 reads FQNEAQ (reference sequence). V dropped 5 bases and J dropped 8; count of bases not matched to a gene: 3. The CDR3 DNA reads TGTGCCAGCAGCCTCGGGACAGGGGGCTACACCTTC. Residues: CASSLGTGGYTF.

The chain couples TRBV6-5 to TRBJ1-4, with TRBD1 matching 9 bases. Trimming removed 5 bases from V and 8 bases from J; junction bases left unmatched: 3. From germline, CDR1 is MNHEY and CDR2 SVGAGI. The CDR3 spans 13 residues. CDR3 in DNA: TGTGCCAGCAGTCGCGGACAGGGGGAAAAACTGTTTTTT. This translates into CASSRGQGEKLFF.

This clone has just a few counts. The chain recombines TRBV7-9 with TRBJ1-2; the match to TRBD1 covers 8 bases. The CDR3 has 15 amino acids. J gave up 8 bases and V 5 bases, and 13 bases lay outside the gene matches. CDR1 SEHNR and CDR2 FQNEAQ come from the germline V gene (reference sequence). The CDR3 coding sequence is TGTGCCAGCAGCCCCGCCCCGGACAGGGCGGGGGGCTACACCTTC. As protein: CASSPAPDRAGGYTF.

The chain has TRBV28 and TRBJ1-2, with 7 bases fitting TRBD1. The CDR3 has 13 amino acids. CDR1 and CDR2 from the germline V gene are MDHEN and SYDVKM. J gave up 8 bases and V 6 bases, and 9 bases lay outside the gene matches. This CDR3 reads CASSRGSMIGYTF. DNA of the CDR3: TGTGCCAGCAGCAGGGGGTCAATGATAGGCTACACCTTC.

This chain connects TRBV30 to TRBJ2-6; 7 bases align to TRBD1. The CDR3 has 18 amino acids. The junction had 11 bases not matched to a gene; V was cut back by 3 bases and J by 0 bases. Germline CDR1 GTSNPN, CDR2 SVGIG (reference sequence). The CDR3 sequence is CAWRRGQVLNSGANVLTF. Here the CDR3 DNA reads TGTGCCTGGAGGAGAGGACAGGTCCTTAACTCTGGGGCCAACGTCCTGACTTTC.

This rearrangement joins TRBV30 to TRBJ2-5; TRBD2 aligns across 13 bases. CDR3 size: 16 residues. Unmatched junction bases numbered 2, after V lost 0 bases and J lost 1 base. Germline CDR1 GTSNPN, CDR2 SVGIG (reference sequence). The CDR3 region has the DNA TGTGCCTGGAGTGTGACTAGCGGGGGGTTCCAAGAGACCCAGTACTTC. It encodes CAWSVTSGGFQETQYF.

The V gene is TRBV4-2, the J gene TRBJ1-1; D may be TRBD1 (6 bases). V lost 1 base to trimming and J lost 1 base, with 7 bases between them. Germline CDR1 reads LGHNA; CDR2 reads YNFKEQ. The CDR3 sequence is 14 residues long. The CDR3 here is CASSQVQGNTEAFF. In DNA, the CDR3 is TGTGCCAGCAGCCAAGTACAGGGGAACACTGAAGCTTTCTTT.

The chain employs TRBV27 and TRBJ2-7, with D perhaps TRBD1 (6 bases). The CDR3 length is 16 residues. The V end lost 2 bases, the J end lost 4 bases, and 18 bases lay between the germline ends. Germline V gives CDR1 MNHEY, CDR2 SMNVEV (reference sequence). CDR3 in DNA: TGTGCCAGCAGTTTAGCCGGGACACGAGCTCCTTACGAGCAGTACTTC. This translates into CASSLAGTRAPYEQYF.

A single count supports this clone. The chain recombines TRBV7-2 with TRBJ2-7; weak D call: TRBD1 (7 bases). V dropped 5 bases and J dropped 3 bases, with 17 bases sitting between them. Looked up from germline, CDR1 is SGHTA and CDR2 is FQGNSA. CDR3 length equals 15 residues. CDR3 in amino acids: CASSKRRAGGYEQYF. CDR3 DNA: TGTGCCAGCAGCAAGCGGAGGGCAGGGGGCTACGAGCAGTACTTC.

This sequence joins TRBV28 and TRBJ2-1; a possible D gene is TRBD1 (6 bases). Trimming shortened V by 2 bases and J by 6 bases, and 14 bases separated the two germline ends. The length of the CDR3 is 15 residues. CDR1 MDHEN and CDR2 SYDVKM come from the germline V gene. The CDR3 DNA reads TGTGCCAGCAGTTTACAGGGGACGGGGAGCAATGAGCAGTTCTTC. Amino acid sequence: CASSLQGTGSNEQFF. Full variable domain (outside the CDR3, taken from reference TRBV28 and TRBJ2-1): DVKVTQSSRYLVKRTGEKVFLECVQDMDHENMFWYRQDPGLGLRLIYFSYDVKMKEKGDIPEGYSVSREKKERFSLILESASTNQTSMYLCASSLQGTGSNEQFFGPGTRLTVL.

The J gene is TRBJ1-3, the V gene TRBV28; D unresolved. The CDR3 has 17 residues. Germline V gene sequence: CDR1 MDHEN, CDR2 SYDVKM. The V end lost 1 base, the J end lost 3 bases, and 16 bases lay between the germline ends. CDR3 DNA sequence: TGTGCCAGCAGTTTATTATGGTTGGGGATGCGTGGAAACACCATATATTTT. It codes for CASSLLWLGMRGNTIYF.

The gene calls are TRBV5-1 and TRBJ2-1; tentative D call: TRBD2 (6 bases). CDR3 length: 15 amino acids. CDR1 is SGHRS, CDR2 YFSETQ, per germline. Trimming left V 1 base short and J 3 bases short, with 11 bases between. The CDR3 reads CASSLISGLYNEQFF. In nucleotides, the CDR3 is TGCGCCAGCAGCTTGATCAGCGGGCTCTACAATGAGCAGTTCTTC.

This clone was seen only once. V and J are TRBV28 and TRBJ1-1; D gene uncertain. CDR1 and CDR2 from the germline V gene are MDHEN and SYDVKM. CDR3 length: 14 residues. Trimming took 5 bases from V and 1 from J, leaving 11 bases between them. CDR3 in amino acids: CASSPTWSNTEAFF. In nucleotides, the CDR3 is TGTGCCAGCAGTCCGACCTGGTCGAACACTGAAGCTTTCTTT.

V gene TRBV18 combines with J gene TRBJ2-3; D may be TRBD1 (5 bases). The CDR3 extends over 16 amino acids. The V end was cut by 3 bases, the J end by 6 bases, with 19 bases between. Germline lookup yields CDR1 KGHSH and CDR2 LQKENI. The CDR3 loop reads CASSPVKGLSLDTQYF. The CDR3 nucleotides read TGTGCCAGCTCACCGGTAAAGGGGCTAAGCCTCGATACGCAGTATTTT.

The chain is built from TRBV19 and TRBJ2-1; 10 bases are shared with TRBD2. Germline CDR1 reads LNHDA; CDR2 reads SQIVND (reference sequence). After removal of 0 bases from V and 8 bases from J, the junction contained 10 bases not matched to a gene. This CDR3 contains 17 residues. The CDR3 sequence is CASSIDLGTSVFDEQFF. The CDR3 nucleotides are TGTGCCAGTAGTATAGATCTAGGGACTAGCGTTTTCGATGAGCAGTTCTTC.

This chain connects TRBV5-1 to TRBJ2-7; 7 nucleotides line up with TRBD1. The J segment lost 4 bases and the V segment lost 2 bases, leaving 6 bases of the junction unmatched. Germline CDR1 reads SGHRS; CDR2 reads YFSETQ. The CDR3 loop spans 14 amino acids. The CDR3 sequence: CASSLGAGGYEQYF. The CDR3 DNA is TGCGCCAGCAGCTTAGGGGCAGGGGGTTACGAGCAGTACTTC.

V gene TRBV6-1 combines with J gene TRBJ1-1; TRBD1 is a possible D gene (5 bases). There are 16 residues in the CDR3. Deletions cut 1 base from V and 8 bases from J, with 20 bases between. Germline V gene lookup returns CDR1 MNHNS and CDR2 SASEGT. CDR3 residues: CASSEEAHHWDPEAFF. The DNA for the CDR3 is TGTGCCAGCAGTGAAGAAGCCCACCACTGGGACCCCGAAGCTTTCTTT.

CDR3 coding DNA: TGTGCCAGTAGTATGGCAGGGAGGAGTACTGAAGCTTTCTTT. Its translation is CASSMAGRSTEAFF. The chain couples TRBV19 to TRBJ1-1, with D maybe TRBD1 (5 bases). Trimming took off 3 bases at V and 5 bases at J, with 13 bases between the two ends. Germline V gene sequence: CDR1 LNHDA, CDR2 SQIVND (reference sequence). The CDR3 runs to 14 residues.